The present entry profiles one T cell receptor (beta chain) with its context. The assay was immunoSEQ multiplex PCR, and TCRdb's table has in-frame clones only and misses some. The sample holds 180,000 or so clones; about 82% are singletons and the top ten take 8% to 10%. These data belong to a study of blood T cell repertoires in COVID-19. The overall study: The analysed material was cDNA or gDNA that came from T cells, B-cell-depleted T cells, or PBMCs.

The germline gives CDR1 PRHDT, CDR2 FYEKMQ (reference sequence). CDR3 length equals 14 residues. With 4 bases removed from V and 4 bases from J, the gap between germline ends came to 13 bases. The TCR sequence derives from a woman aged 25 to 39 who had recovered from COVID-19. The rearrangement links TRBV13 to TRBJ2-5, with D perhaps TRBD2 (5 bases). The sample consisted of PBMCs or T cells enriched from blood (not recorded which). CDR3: CASSSYQEAETQYF. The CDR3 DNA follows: TGTGCCAGCAGCTCCTACCAGGAGGCAGAGACCCAGTACTTC.